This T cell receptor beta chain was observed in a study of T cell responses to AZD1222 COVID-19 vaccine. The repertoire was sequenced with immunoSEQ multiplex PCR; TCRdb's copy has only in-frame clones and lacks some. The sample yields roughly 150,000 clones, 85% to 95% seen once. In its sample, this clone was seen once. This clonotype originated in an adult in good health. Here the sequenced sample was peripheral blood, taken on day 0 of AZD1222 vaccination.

The CDR3 region is CASSVEVGGYGDEQFF. As DNA, the CDR3 is TGTGCCAGCAGCGTAGAGGTGGGAGGGTACGGGGATGAGCAGTTCTTC. This chain connects TRBV9 to TRBJ2-1; TRBD2 matches at 7 bases. Losses at the gene ends were 0 bases for V and 8 bases for J; bases not matched to a gene: 11. Germline assignment: CDR1 SGDLS and CDR2 YYNGEE. This CDR3 spans 16 amino acids.